This TCR beta chain was obtained from a study of T-cell memory formation after mild COVID-19. At the level of the study: Clusters of TCRs were largely donor specific.

The sample holds a few counts of this clonotype. The antigen is unknown. The CDR3 covers 12 residues. The germline V gene has CDR1 SGDLS and CDR2 YYNGEE. With 4 bases removed from V and 4 bases from J, the gap between germline ends came to 7 bases. Study conclusions and caveats: Clones that contracted from day 15 to 85 were balanced CD4/CD8, while later expanders leaned CD4+. Chiefly within CM and EM were the contracting CD4+ clones; CD8+ ones were within EMRA.

TCRalpha and TCRbeta libraries used 5'RACE with constant-segment primers and UMIs. TCRdb re-called the 5' RACE reads through MiXCR, storing one row per CDR3 protein. The table records roughly 160,000 distinct CDR3 sequences, 13% of them present only once. The V and J genes are TRBV9 and TRBJ2-3, with D unresolved. Sequences were obtained from PBMCs or a T cell subset sorted from them (not recorded which). This clonotype was sampled from a man between 18 and 35 years old who had mild COVID-19 (a few samples of this study predate the infection). Cell type and time point are not known. CDR3 protein: CASSHGPDTQYF. DNA for the CDR3: TGTGCCAGCAGCCACGGCCCAGATACGCAGTATTTT. Together with reference TRBV9 and TRBJ2-3, the CDR3 gives the full variable domain: DSGVTQTPKHLITATGQRVTLRCSPRSGDLSVYWYQQSLDQGLQFLIQYYNGEERAKGNILERFSAQQFPDLHSELNLSSLELGDSALYFCASSHGPDTQYFGPGTRLTVL.